The present T cell receptor beta chain was sequenced within a study of blood T cell repertoires in COVID-19. This CDR3 is 14 amino acids long. Germline V CDR1 and CDR2: SEHNR, FQNEAQ (reference sequence). V was clipped by 5 bases and J by 2 bases; unmatched bases: 3. Sequencing used immunoSEQ multiplex PCR; TCRdb keeps in-frame clones, though not all of them. Of about 150,000 clones listed, around 87% are singletons. A note on this clone: Other DNA variants within this sample encode the same CDR3.

This TCR was sampled from a man aged 45-65 years who had recovered from COVID-19. The sample consisted of peripheral blood. The chain carries TRBV7-9 and TRBJ2-5, with TRBD1 matching 9 bases. CDR3 in amino acids: CASSPGQGQETQYF. CDR3 DNA: TGTGCCAGCAGCCCCGGACAGGGGCAAGAGACCCAGTACTTC.